This TCR beta chain was captured by sequencing in a study of T cells in tumors after PD-1 blockade. Looking at the study overall: Mean per blood sample: 113,528 templates (about 24,000-290,000), some 34,000 unique clonotypes.

Produced via immunoSEQ multiplex PCR; TCRdb's table is partial and in-frame only. The sample has some 66,000 clones, roughly 70% seen once. Trimming pared 1 base from V and 4 bases from J, leaving 5 bases between. This CDR3 has 13 residues. Germline CDR1 is SGHTA and CDR2 is FQGNSA. V and J are TRBV7-2 and TRBJ2-1; maybe TRBD1 (5 bases). This TCR derives from a human donor with basal cell carcinoma. The sequenced sample was PBMCs, obtained after anti-PD-1 treatment. The CDR3 reads CASSLGQYNEQFF. The CDR3, as DNA: TGTGCCAGCAGCTTAGGACAGTACAATGAGCAGTTCTTC.